Below, 23 T cell receptor beta chains from the same sample are listed, as sequenced in a study of T-cell reconstitution after alpha-beta-depleted transplantation in children. Construction of the TCRbeta library involved unique molecular identifiers. TCRdb reanalysed the PCR reads using MiXCR and keeps one entry per CDR3 protein. The repertoire includes 700,000 to 950,000 distinct CDR3 sequences, about 15% of them detected once, and about 5% sits in the top ten. Sequenced here: PBMCs, mostly from graft donor cells, sampled 360 days after TCRalphabeta/CD19-depleted stem cell transplant. These receptors all come from a male patient between 10 and 17 years old who had a stem cell transplant for acute lymphoblastic leukemia, so the T cells may come from the graft donor.

This clonotype has more than one count but fewer than ten. For the CDR3, the DNA is TGCAGTGCTGACATCCTAAGAGGGCCGAACACTGAAGCTTTCTTT. It encodes CSADILRGPNTEAFF. The gene calls are TRBV20-1 and TRBJ1-1, with unresolved D. Trimming cost V 5 bases and J 1 base, with 17 bases left between them. This CDR3 is built from 15 residues. Germline-derived CDR1 and CDR2 are DFQATT and SNEGSKA (reference sequence).

The rearrangement uses TRBV11-1 and TRBJ2-6; D is perhaps TRBD1 (5 bases). Germline loops: CDR1 SGHAT, CDR2 FQDESV (reference sequence). There are 18 residues in the CDR3. Between the trimmed V and J ends, which lost 2 bases and 1 base, there was a span of 15 bases. This CDR3 reads CASSLIMPKGSGANVLTF. CDR3 bases: TGTGCCAGCAGCTTAATCATGCCTAAGGGGTCTGGGGCCAACGTCCTGACTTTC.

The chain is built from TRBV2 and TRBJ2-7, with D perhaps TRBD2 (6 bases). The CDR3 has 14 amino acids. V lost 8 bases, J lost 1 base, and 15 bases lay in between. Germline V gene data show CDR1 as SNHLY and CDR2 as FYNNEI. The CDR3, as DNA: TGTGCCAGCTGGCTAGCGTCCCAATCCTACGAGCAGTACTTC. It translates to CASWLASQSYEQYF.

The chain uses TRBV9 and TRBJ1-1; TRBD1 agrees at 8 bases. Unmatched junction bases numbered 6, after V lost 2 bases and J lost 3 bases. There are 15 residues in the CDR3. The V gene's germline CDR1 is SGDLS and CDR2 YYNGEE. The CDR3 coding sequence is TGTGCCAGCAGCGTCCGCAGGGGGCGCGACACTGAAGCTTTCTTT. Protein sequence: CASSVRRGRDTEAFF.

This clonotype was counted only a few times. V is TRBV7-6 and J is TRBJ1-6; no reliable D call. V was pared by 3 bases and J by 10 bases, with 13 bases between. This CDR3 region has 14 residues. Looked up from germline, CDR1 is SGHVS and CDR2 is FNYEAQ. The CDR3 DNA reads TGTGCCAGCAGCTTGGTGGGAGGCAAATCACCCCTCCACTTT. This sequence encodes CASSLVGGKSPLHF.

The chain has TRBV12-3 or TRBV12-4 and TRBJ1-1; D call uncertain. V lost 10 bases and J 1 base, leaving 19 bases between the germline ends. This CDR3 contains 15 residues. In nucleotides, the CDR3 is TGTGCCACACATACGGGGAGGCAGTCGAACACTGAAGCTTTCTTT. Translating it yields CATHTGRQSNTEAFF.

This clonotype turned up a few times. The rearrangement joins TRBV12-3 or TRBV12-4 to TRBJ2-7; 9 bases are a match to TRBD2. The V gene end was trimmed by 6 bases and the J gene end by 4 bases; junction bases not matched to a gene: 7. This CDR3 is built from 14 residues. The CDR3 region has the DNA TGTGCCAGCAGGCGGGGGACTAGCTCTTACGAGCAGTACTTC. Its protein product is CASRRGTSSYEQYF.

This clonotype was observed a handful of times. J is TRBJ2-5 and V is TRBV7-9; D gene ambiguous. With 6 bases removed from V and 2 bases from J, the gap between germline ends came to 22 bases. The CDR3 extends over 17 amino acids. CDR1 is SEHNR and CDR2 is FQNEAQ in the germline V gene (reference sequence). The CDR3 DNA is TGTGCCAGCAGGTTACTCGGATTGGCGGCTTCTCAAGAGACCCAGTACTTC. This gives the protein CASRLLGLAASQETQYF.

The chain joins TRBV7-3 to TRBJ2-6; TRBD2 matches at 7 bases. V lost 3 bases, J lost 1 base, and 9 bases stayed unmatched. This CDR3 contains 18 residues. Per the germline V gene, CDR1 is SGHTA and CDR2 is FQGTGA. The chain's CDR3 is CASSLSSGLLSGANVLTF. CDR3 DNA sequence: TGTGCCAGCAGCTTGAGTAGCGGGCTGCTTTCTGGGGCCAACGTCCTGACTTTC.

The genes are TRBV4-1 and TRBJ1-1, with D perhaps matching TRBD1 (6 bases). Germline V gene sequence: CDR1 MGHRA, CDR2 YSYEKL. This CDR3 spans 13 amino acids. Trimming took off 4 bases at V and 5 bases at J, with 11 bases between the two ends. In nucleotides, the CDR3 is TGCGCCAGCAGCCCACACAGGGTGACTGAAGCTTTCTTT. Its protein product is CASSPHRVTEAFF.

This rearrangement joins TRBV15 to TRBJ2-3, with D tentatively TRBD1 or TRBD2 (5 bases each). Germline V gene lookup returns CDR1 LNHNV and CDR2 YYDKDF (reference sequence). V lost 0 bases and J lost 0, with 10 bases in between. This CDR3 has 16 amino acids. CDR3 sequence reads: CATSRDQGGSTDTQYF. The CDR3 DNA reads TGTGCCACCAGCAGAGATCAGGGCGGGAGCACAGATACGCAGTATTTT.

This clonotype was seen a handful of times. The CDR3 here is CASSLVPDRGAVNEKLFF. The CDR3 DNA reads as TGTGCCAGCAGCTTAGTTCCGGACAGGGGGGCCGTTAATGAAAAACTGTTTTTT. V is TRBV7-6 and J is TRBJ1-4; 10 bases fit TRBD1. The ends lost 1 base at V and 4 bases at J; junction bases unmatched: 9. Per the germline V gene, CDR1 is SGHVS and CDR2 is FNYEAQ. This CDR3 spans 18 amino acids.

This clonotype was counted a few times. The chain has TRBV5-5 and TRBJ1-6, with D possibly TRBD1 on 5 matching bases. CDR1 is SGHKS, CDR2 YYEKEE, per germline (reference sequence). The CDR3 has 13 residues. The V gene lost 4 bases and the J gene lost 14 bases, with 16 bases spanning the gap. For the CDR3, the DNA is TGTGCCAGCAGCGCGGAGGGACCTCGGACCCTCCACTTT. Residues: CASSAEGPRTLHF.

Only one count was recorded for this clonotype. The chain couples TRBV5-1 to TRBJ2-3, with 7 bases that match TRBD1. J was trimmed by 0 bases and V by 4 bases; bases with no gene match: 11. Germline values: CDR1 SGHRS, CDR2 YFSETQ. CDR3 length: 17 amino acids. Here the CDR3 reads CASSKNYRDRSTDTQYF. The DNA for the CDR3 is TGCGCCAGCAGCAAGAACTACCGGGACAGAAGCACAGATACGCAGTATTTT.

The rearrangement links TRBV10-3 to TRBJ1-5; maybe TRBD1 (6 bases). The germline V gene encodes CDR1 ENHRY and CDR2 SYGVKD. The ends were cut back, 7 bases at V and 5 bases at J, with 15 bases in the middle. The CDR3 loop spans 14 amino acids. Written as DNA, the CDR3 is TGTGCCATCAATGGGGGGGGCGGCGATCAGCCCCAGCATTTT. Translating gives CAINGGGGDQPQHF.

This clonotype was observed a handful of times. The chain has TRBV7-2 and TRBJ2-7; either TRBD1 or TRBD2 may supply D (5 bases each). The germline V and J ends were trimmed by 3 bases and 3 bases, with 12 bases remaining between them. The length of the CDR3 is 14 residues. CDR1 is SGHTA and CDR2 is FQGNSA in the germline V gene. The CDR3 DNA is TGTGCCAGCAGCTTGTGGGACGGTTACTACGAGCAGTACTTC. This encodes CASSLWDGYYEQYF.

The rearrangement links TRBV7-9 to TRBJ2-1, with 9 bases that match TRBD2. The V segment lost 11 bases and the J segment 4 bases; nucleotides outside the gene matches: 6. CDR3 size: 13 residues. The germline V gene has CDR1 SEHNR and CDR2 FQNEAQ (reference sequence). The CDR3 reads CAQTTSGYNEQFF. CDR3 coding DNA: TGTGCCCAGACGACTAGCGGATACAATGAGCAGTTCTTC.

This clonotype was counted between two and nine times. At one boundary the junction diverges from the germline segment, which might be a read error. This sequence joins TRBV2 and TRBJ2-7, with D unresolved. Germline CDR1 is SNHLY and CDR2 is FYNNEI. The CDR3 is 15 amino acids. The DNA of the CDR3 is TGTGCCAGCAGTGAAGACAGTAGCCTCTCCTACGAGCGGTACTTC. The encoded protein is CASSEDSSLSYERYF.

This clonotype has a count of ten or more. The chain combines TRBV6-5 with TRBJ1-5; D unclear. CDR3 size: 13 residues. Germline CDR1 and CDR2: MNHEY and SVGAGI. Trimming left V 0 bases short and J 9 bases short, with 9 bases between. The CDR3 sequence: CASSYSRGGPQHF. The DNA of the CDR3 is TGTGCCAGCAGTTACTCCCGGGGAGGGCCCCAGCATTTT.

The sample holds many counts of this clonotype. CDR3 DNA: TGCAGTGCTAGAGAGTACGGACAAACCTACGAGCAGTACTTC. Its protein product is CSAREYGQTYEQYF. The genes are TRBV20-1 and TRBJ2-7, with D possibly TRBD1 on 5 matching bases. Germline lookup yields CDR1 DFQATT and CDR2 SNEGSKA (reference sequence). V dropped 0 bases and J dropped 2 bases, with 11 bases sitting between them. The CDR3 sequence is 14 residues long.

The chain uses TRBV5-1 and TRBJ1-2, with 10 bases lining up with TRBD1. J was trimmed by 6 bases and V by 4 bases; bases with no gene match: 6. CDR3 length: 14 residues. Germline assignment: CDR1 SGHRS and CDR2 YFSETQ. The CDR3 DNA sequence: TGCGCCAGCAGCAAACGACAGGGGGCGCATGGCTACACCTTC. This sequence encodes CASSKRQGAHGYTF.

The chain couples TRBV9 to TRBJ2-5, with 10 positions matching TRBD2. The CDR3 sequence is 15 residues long. The germline V gene encodes CDR1 SGDLS and CDR2 YYNGEE. The trim removed 2 bases at V and 5 bases at J, leaving 6 bases unmatched. The CDR3 protein is CASSVSGTSDETQYF. DNA of the CDR3: TGTGCCAGCAGCGTTTCCGGGACTAGCGACGAGACCCAGTACTTC.

The chain is built from TRBV3-1 and TRBJ2-1; 9 positions agree with TRBD2. Looked up from germline, CDR1 is LGHDT and CDR2 is YNNKEL (reference sequence). V shed 1 base and J 4 bases; nucleotides not matched to a gene: 11. The CDR3 is 18 residues long. This CDR3 reads CASSQGLIAGVGYNEQFF. CDR3 DNA: TGTGCCAGCAGCCAAGGGCTAATAGCGGGAGTGGGTTACAATGAGCAGTTCTTC.